The source of this TCR beta chain is a study of blood T cell repertoires in COVID-19. About the study: Nucleic acid was either cDNA or gDNA, and it came from T cells, B-cell-depleted T cells, or PBMCs.

Source study methods: Quantification of nucleated cells was approximated via reference gene primer amplification. Only in-frame clones appear in the TCRdb table, and some are missing; sequencing was by immunoSEQ multiplex PCR. The DNA was the basis for D and trimming; V, J and clone size are from that table. The sample has 76,000 or so clones; around 90% are singletons. The sample was peripheral blood. The receptor comes from a human donor in a cohort sampled during active COVID-19.

In DNA, the CDR3 is TGTGCCAGCAGCCCCCTTTGGTGGGAGCGCGATGAGCAGTTCTTC. This translates into CASSPLWWERDEQFF. The V and J genes are TRBV7-6 and TRBJ2-1, with a tentative D call TRBD2 (5 bases). From germline, CDR1 is SGHVS and CDR2 FNYEAQ. Trimming left V 5 bases short and J 8 bases short, with 19 bases between. This CDR3 has 15 amino acids. Together with reference TRBV7-6 and TRBJ2-1, the CDR3 gives the full variable domain: GAGVSQSPRYKVTKRGQDVALRCDPISGHVSLYWYRQALGQGPEFLTYFNYEAQQDKSGLPNDRFSAERPEGSISTLTIQRTEQRDSAMYRCASSPLWWERDEQFFGPGTRLTVL.